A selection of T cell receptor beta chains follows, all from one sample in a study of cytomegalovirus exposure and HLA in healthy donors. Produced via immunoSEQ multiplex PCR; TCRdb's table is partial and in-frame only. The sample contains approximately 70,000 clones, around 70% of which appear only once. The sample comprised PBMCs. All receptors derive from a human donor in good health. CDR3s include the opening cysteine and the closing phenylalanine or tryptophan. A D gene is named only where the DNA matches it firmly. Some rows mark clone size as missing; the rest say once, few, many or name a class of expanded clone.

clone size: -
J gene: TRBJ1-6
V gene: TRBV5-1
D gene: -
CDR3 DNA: TGCGCCAGCAGCGGCACAGGGACACCCCTCCACTTT
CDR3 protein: CASSGTGTPLHF

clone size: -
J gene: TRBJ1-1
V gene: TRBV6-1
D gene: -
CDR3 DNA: TGTGCCAGCATCGGGGTCTCGGGTACTGAAGCTTTCTTT
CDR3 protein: CASIGVSGTEAFF

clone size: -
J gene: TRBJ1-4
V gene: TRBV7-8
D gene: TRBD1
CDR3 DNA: TGTGCCAGCAGCCCCGGATCAGGGGGGACTAATGAAAAACTGTTTTTT
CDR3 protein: CASSPGSGGTNEKLFF

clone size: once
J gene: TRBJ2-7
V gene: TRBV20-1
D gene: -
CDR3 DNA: TGCAGTGCTCCTCTCTACGAGCAGTACTTC
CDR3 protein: CSAPLYEQYF

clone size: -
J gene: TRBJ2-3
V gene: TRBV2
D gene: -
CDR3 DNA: TGTGCCAGCAGTACTGCGGCCATGCGCACAGATACGCAGTATTTT
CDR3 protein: CASSTAAMRTDTQYF

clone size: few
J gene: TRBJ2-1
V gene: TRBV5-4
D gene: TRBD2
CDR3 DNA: TGTGCCAGCAGCTCCCGGACCCTAGCGGGAGGGTTAAATGAGCAGTTCTTC
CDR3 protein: CASSSRTLAGGLNEQFF

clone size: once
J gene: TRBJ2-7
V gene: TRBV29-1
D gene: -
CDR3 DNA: TGCAGCGCCCGGGACTCTAGCTCCTACGAGCAGTACTTC
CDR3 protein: CSARDSSSYEQYF

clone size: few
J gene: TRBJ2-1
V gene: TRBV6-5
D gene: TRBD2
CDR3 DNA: TGTGCCAGCAGTCCTAGCGGGAATCACAATGAGCAGTTCTTC
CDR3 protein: CASSPSGNHNEQFF

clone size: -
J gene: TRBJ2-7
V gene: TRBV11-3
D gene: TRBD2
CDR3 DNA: TGTGCCAGCAGCTTTCGGACTAGCGAAGCCTTCTACGAGCAGTACTTC
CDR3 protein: CASSFRTSEAFYEQYF

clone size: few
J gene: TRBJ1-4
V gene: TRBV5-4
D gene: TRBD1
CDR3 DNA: TGTGCCAGCAGCTCCGGACAGGGAGCTAATGAAAAACTGTTTTTT
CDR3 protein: CASSSGQGANEKLFF